This T cell receptor (beta chain) was sequenced for a study of blood T cell repertoires in COVID-19. Overall study: The study drew acute and convalescent COVID-19 samples from the United States, Italy and Spain. PBMCs, B-cell-depleted T cells, or T cells were the source of the cDNA or gDNA that made up the material.

Per the original data handling: Amplifying reference gene primers gave estimates of nucleated cell counts. Assay: immunoSEQ multiplex PCR; the TCRdb copy retains only in-frame clones and omits some. V, J and clone size were drawn from that table, and D and trimming were deduced from the DNA. The sample includes fewer than 30,000 clones, about 80% of them seen just once. The CDR3 is 16 residues long. V shed 4 bases and J shed 0 bases, with 15 bases lying between them. Per the germline V gene, CDR1 is SNHLY and CDR2 is FYNNEI. The sequenced sample consisted of peripheral blood. The chain joins TRBV2 to TRBJ2-5; D perhaps matches TRBD2 (6 bases). The source is a human donor in a cohort sampled during active COVID-19. This CDR3 reads CASSALTSTDQETQYF. Written as DNA, the CDR3 is TGTGCCAGCAGTGCTCTGACTAGTACCGACCAAGAGACCCAGTACTTC.